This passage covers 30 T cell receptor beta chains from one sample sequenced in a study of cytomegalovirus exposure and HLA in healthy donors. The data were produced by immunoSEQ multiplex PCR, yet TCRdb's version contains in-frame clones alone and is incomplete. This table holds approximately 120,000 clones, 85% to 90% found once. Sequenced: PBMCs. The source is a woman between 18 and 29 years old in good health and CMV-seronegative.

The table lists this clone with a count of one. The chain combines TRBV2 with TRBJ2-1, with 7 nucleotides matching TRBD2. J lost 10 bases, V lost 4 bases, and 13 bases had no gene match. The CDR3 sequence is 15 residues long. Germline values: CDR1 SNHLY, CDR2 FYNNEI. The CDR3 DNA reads TGTGCCAGCAGTGTGAAGCGGGAAGGATTAGGAGAGCAGTTCTTC. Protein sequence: CASSVKREGLGEQFF.

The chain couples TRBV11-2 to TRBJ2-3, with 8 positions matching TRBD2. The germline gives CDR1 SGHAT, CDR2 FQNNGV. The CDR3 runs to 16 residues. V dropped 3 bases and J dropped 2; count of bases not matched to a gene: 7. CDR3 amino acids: CASSLLAGSPTDTQYF. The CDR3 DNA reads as TGTGCCAGCAGCTTGCTAGCGGGCTCACCCACAGATACGCAGTATTTT.

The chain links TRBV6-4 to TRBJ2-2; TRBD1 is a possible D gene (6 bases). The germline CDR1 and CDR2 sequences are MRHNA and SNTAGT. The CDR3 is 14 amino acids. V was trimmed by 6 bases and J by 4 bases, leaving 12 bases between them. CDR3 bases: TGTGCCAGCAGCCCACAGGGACCCACCGGGGAGCTGTTTTTT. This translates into CASSPQGPTGELFF.

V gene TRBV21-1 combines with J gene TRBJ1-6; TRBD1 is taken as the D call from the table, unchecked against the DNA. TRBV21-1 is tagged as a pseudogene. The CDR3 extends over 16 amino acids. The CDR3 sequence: CASEAGQTRHNSPLHF. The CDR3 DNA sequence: TGTGCCAGCGAGGCAGGACAGACACGTCATAATTCACCCCTCCACTTT.

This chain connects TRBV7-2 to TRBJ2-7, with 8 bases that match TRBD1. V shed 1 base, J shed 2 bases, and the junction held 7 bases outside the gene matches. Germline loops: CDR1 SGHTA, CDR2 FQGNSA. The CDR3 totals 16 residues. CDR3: CASSLGTGTGTYEQYF. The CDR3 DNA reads TGTGCCAGCAGCTTAGGGACCGGGACAGGAACCTACGAGCAGTACTTC.

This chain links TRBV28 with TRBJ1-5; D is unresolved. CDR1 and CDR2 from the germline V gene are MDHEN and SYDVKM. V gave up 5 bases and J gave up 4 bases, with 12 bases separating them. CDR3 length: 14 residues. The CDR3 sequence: CASSLPTGNQPQHF. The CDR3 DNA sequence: TGTGCCAGCAGTCTACCCACGGGAAATCAGCCCCAGCATTTT.

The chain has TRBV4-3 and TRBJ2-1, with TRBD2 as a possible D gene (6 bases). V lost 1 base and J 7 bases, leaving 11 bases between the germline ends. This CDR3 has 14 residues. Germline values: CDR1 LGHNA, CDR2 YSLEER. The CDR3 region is CASSQAPGGNEQFF. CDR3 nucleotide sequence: TGCGCCAGCAGCCAAGCTCCTGGAGGGAATGAGCAGTTCTTC.

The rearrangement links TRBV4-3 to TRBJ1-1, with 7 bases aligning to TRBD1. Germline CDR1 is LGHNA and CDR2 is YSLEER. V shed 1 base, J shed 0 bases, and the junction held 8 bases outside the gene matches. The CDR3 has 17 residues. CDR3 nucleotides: TGCGCCAGCAGCCAAGCACGTACCGGGACAGTGAACACTGAAGCTTTCTTT. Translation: CASSQARTGTVNTEAFF.

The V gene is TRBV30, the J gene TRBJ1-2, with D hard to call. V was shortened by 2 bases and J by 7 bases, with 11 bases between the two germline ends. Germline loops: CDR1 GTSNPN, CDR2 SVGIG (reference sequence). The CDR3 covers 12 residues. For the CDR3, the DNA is TGTGCCTGGAGTAGTGAGATTGGTGGCTACACCTTC. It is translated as CAWSSEIGGYTF. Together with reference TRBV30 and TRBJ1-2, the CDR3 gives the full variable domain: SQTIHQWPATLVQPVGSPLSLECTVEGTSNPNLYWYRQAAGRGLQLLFYSVGIGQISSEVPQNLSASRPQDRQFILSSKKLLLSDSGFYLCAWSSEIGGYTFGSGTRLTVV.

CDR3 residues: CASSEYWDRGTPNTEAFF. In nucleotides, the CDR3 is TGTGCCAGCAGTGAGTACTGGGACCGGGGGACCCCAAACACTGAAGCTTTCTTT. This chain joins TRBV6-1 and TRBJ1-1; TRBD1 is a possible D gene (5 bases). Per the germline V gene, CDR1 is MNHNS and CDR2 is SASEGT. The CDR3 sequence is 18 residues long. The V and J ends lost 3 bases and 2 bases respectively, with 22 bases between them.

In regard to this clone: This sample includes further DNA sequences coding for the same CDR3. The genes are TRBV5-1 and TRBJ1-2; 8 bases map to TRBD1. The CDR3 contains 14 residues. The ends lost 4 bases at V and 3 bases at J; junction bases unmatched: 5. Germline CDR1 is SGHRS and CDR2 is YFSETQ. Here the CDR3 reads CASSRDRGDYGYTF. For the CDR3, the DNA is TGCGCCAGCAGCAGAGACAGGGGTGACTATGGCTACACCTTC.

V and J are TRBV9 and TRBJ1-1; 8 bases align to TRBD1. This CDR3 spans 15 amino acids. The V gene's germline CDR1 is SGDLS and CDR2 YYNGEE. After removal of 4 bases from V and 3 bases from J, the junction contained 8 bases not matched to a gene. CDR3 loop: CASSPRTGRDTEAFF. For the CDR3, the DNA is TGTGCCAGCAGCCCCCGGACAGGGAGGGACACTGAAGCTTTCTTT.

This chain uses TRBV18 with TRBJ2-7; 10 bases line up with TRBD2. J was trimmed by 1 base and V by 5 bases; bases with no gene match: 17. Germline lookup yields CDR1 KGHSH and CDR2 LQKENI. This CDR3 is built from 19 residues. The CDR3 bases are TGTGCCAGCTCAGGCCCCGTGGGGGCCCCTAGCGGGGGATCCTACGAGCAGTACTTC. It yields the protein CASSGPVGAPSGGSYEQYF.

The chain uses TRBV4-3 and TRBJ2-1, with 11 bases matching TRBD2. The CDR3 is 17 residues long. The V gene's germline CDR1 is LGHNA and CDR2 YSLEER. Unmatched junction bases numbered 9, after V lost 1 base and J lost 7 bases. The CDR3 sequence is CASSQASVAGGRNEQFF. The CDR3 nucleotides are TGCGCCAGCAGCCAAGCAAGTGTAGCGGGAGGGAGGAATGAGCAGTTCTTC.

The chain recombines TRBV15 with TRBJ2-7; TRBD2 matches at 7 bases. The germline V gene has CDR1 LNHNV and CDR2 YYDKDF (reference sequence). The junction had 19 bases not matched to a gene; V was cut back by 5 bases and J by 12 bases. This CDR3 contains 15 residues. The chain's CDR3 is CATSEPGTTSGVRYF. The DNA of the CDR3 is TGTGCCACCAGCGAGCCCGGGACTACCTCTGGAGTTCGGTACTTC.

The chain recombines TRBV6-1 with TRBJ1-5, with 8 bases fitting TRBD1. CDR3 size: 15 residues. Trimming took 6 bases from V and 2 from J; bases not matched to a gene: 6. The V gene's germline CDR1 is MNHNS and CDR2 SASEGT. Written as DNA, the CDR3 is TGTGCCAGCAGGGCAATGGGACAGGGCAATCAGCCCCAGCATTTT. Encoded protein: CASRAMGQGNQPQHF.

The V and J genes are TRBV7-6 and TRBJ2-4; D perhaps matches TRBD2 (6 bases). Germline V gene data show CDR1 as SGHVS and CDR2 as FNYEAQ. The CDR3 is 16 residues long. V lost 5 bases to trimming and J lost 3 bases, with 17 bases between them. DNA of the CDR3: TGTGCCAGCAGCCCACAGGTGGGAGGAGGCAAAAACATTCAGTACTTC. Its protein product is CASSPQVGGGKNIQYF.

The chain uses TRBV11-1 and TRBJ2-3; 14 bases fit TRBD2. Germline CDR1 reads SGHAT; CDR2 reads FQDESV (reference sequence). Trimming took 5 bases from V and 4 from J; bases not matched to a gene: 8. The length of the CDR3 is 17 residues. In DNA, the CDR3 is TGTGCCAGCAGCCCGAGACTAGCGGGAGGGCCGGCAGATACGCAGTATTTT. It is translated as CASSPRLAGGPADTQYF.

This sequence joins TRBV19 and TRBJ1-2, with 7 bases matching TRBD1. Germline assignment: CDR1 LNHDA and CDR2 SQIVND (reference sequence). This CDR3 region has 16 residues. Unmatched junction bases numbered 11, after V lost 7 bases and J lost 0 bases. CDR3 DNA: TGTGCCAGTAAAATAGGGACAGAGAATCCTAACTATGGCTACACCTTC. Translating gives CASKIGTENPNYGYTF. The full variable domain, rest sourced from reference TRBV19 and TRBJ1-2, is DGGITQSPKYLFRKEGQNVTLSCEQNLNHDAMYWYRQDPGQGLRLIYYSQIVNDFQKGDIAEGYSVSREKKESFPLTVTSAQKNPTAFYLCASKIGTENPNYGYTFGSGTRLTVV.

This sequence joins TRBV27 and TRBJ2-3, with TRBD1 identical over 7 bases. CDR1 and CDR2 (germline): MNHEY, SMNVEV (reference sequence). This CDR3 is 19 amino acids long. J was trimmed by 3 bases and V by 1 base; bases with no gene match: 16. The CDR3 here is CASSLLGQGVWARTDTQYF. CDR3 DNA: TGTGCCAGCAGTTTATTGGGTCAGGGGGTCTGGGCACGGACAGATACGCAGTATTTT.

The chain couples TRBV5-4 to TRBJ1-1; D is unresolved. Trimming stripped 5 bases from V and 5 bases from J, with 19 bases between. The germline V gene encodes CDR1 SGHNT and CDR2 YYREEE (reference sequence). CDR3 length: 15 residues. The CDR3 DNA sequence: TGTGCCAGCAGGACCTGGATCGGGGAAAAGACTGAAGCTTTCTTT. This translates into CASRTWIGEKTEAFF.

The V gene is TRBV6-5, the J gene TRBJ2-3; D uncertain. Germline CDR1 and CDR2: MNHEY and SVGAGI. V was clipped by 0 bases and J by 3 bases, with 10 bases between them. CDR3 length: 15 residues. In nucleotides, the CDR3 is TGTGCCAGCAGTTACTCGCGGATCTCAACAGATACGCAGTATTTT. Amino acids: CASSYSRISTDTQYF.

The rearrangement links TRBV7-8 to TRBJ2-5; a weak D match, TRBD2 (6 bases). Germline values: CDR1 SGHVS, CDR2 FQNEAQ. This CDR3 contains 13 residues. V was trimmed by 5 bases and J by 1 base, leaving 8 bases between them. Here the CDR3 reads CASSNSGQETQYF. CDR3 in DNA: TGTGCCAGCAGCAATAGCGGCCAAGAGACCCAGTACTTC.

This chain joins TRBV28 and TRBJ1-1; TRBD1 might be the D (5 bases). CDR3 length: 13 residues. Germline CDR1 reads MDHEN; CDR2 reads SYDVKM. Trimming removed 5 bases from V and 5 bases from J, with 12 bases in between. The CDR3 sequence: CASSPQGGTEAFF. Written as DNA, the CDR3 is TGTGCCAGCAGTCCTCAGGGAGGTACTGAAGCTTTCTTT.

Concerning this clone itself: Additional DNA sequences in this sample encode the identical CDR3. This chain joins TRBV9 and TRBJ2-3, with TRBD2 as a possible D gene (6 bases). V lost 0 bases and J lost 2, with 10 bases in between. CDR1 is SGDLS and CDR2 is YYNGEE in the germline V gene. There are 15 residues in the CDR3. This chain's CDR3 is CASSVGRGSTDTQYF. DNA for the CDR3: TGTGCCAGCAGCGTAGGCCGGGGGTCCACAGATACGCAGTATTTT.

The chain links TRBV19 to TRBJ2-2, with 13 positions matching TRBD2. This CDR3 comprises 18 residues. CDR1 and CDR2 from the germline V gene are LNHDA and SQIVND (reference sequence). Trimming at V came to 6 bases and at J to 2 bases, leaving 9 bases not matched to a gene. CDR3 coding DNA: TGTGCCAGTAGATCGGGACTAGCGGGACTGCAAAACACCGGGGAGCTGTTTTTT. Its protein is CASRSGLAGLQNTGELFF.

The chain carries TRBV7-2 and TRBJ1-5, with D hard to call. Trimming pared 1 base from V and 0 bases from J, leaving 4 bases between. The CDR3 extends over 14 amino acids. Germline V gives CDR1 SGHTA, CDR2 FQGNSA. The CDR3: CASSLEYSNQPQHF. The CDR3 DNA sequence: TGTGCCAGCAGCTTAGAATATAGCAATCAGCCCCAGCATTTT.

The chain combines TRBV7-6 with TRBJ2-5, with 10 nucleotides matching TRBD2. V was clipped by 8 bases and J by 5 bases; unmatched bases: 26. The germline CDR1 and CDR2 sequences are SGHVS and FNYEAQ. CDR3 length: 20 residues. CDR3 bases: TGTGCCAGCTCACCCGGGCTAGCGGGAGTGGGGTTCTCGATCGGGGAGACCCAGTACTTC. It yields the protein CASSPGLAGVGFSIGETQYF.

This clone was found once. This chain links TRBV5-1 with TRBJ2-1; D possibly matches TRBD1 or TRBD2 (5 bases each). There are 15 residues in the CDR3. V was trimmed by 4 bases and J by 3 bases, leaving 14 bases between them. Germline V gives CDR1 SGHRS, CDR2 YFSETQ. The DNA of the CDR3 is TGCGCCAGCAGCCTGGGGGAGCAGAGCTACAATGAGCAGTTCTTC. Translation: CASSLGEQSYNEQFF.

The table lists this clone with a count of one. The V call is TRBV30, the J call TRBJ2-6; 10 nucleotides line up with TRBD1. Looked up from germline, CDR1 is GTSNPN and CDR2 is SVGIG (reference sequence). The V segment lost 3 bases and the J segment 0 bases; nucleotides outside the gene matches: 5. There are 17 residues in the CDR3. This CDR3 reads CAWRDRGPSSGANVLTF. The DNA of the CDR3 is TGTGCCTGGAGAGACAGGGGGCCCAGCTCTGGGGCCAACGTCCTGACTTTC. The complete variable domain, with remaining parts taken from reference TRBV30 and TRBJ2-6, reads SQTIHQWPATLVQPVGSPLSLECTVEGTSNPNLYWYRQAAGRGLQLLFYSVGIGQISSEVPQNLSASRPQDRQFILSSKKLLLSDSGFYLCAWRDRGPSSGANVLTFGAGSRLTVL.